One and the same sample provided the 19 T cell receptor beta chains below, sequenced in a study of cytomegalovirus exposure and HLA in healthy donors. The PCR contained 60 Vbeta and 13 Jbeta primers. TCRdb keeps only in-frame clones here, not all; method: immunoSEQ multiplex PCR. Here the sample spans around 140,000 clones, 80% being singletons. The sequenced material came from PBMCs. The receptors here all came from a man aged 35 to 55 in good health and CMV-seronegative.

Only a few counts were recorded for this clone. The chain links TRBV5-1 to TRBJ1-4; perhaps TRBD1 as D (6 bases). Trimming took off 1 base at V and 5 bases at J, with 9 bases between the two ends. Germline CDR1 reads SGHRS; CDR2 reads YFSETQ. The CDR3 loop spans 14 amino acids. The CDR3 nucleotides read TGCGCCAGCAGCTTGCCAGGACAGAATGAAAAACTGTTTTTT. It is translated as CASSLPGQNEKLFF.

This clone has more than one count but fewer than ten. The rearrangement uses TRBV6-1 and TRBJ1-2; tentatively, D is TRBD1 (5 bases). The CDR3 runs 16 residues. With 2 bases removed from V and 4 bases from J, the gap between germline ends came to 17 bases. Germline-derived CDR1 and CDR2 are MNHNS and SASEGT. The CDR3 protein is CASSEQGSTGGYGYTF. The CDR3, as DNA: TGTGCCAGCAGTGAACAGGGTTCTACCGGCGGCTATGGCTACACCTTC.

The rearrangement joins TRBV7-9 to TRBJ1-4; 11 nucleotides agree with TRBD1. Germline V gene data show CDR1 as SEHNR and CDR2 as FQNEAQ (reference sequence). The length of the CDR3 is 19 residues. V gave up 5 bases and J gave up 3 bases; unmatched junction bases: 14. In DNA form, the CDR3 reads TGTGCCAGCAGCATCCTCCTATCCGGGACAGGGGGGTCTAATGAAAAACTGTTTTTT. Translating it yields CASSILLSGTGGSNEKLFF.

The rearrangement uses TRBV18 and TRBJ2-7; possible D gene TRBD1, 6 bases. The CDR3 runs 14 residues. Germline-derived CDR1 and CDR2 are KGHSH and LQKENI. Trimming cost V 3 bases and J 3 bases, with 12 bases left between them. The CDR3 DNA reads TGTGCCAGCTCACCTACGACAGGAAACTACGAGCAGTACTTC. Amino acid sequence: CASSPTTGNYEQYF.

This clone was counted between two and nine times. The chain carries TRBV27 and TRBJ2-2; D may be TRBD2 (6 bases). This CDR3 is built from 13 residues. The germline V gene has CDR1 MNHEY and CDR2 SMNVEV (reference sequence). V lost 10 bases to trimming and J lost 6 bases, with 15 bases between them. CDR3 nucleotides: TGTGCCATCAGCCCCCAGCGGGCCGGGGAGCTGTTTTTT. Amino acid sequence: CAISPQRAGELFF.

CDR3 protein: CASSSQGYGYTF. The CDR3 DNA is TGTGCCAGCAGCTCCCAGGGGTACGGCTACACCTTC. The gene calls are TRBV14 and TRBJ1-2; perhaps TRBD1 as D (6 bases). CDR1 SGHDN and CDR2 FVKESK come from the germline V gene. V lost 5 bases to trimming and J lost 8 bases, with 12 bases between them. The CDR3 extends over 12 amino acids.

V gene TRBV5-4 combines with J gene TRBJ2-7; 9 bases match TRBD1. J gave up 2 bases and V 4 bases, and 4 bases lay outside the gene matches. This CDR3 is 14 amino acids long. CDR1 is SGHNT, CDR2 YYREEE, per germline (reference sequence). The CDR3 reads CASSKGQGAYEQYF. The CDR3 DNA reads as TGTGCCAGCAGCAAGGGACAGGGAGCCTACGAGCAGTACTTC.

The chain links TRBV6-5 to TRBJ2-1; no clear D. The CDR3 contains 11 residues. V shed 2 bases and J shed 10 bases, with 6 bases lying between them. Germline V gives CDR1 MNHEY, CDR2 SVGAGI. The CDR3 DNA sequence: TGTGCCAGCAGTTACGGGCCCGAGCAGTTCTTC. Amino acids: CASSYGPEQFF.

The chain combines TRBV10-1 with TRBJ2-3; 8 bases map to TRBD2. J gave up 6 bases and V 3 bases, and 11 bases lay outside the gene matches. CDR1 is WNHNN, CDR2 SYGVQD, per germline (reference sequence). CDR3 size: 16 residues. The CDR3 region is CASSDPGRGAADTQYF. CDR3 nucleotide sequence: TGCGCCAGCAGTGACCCAGGGCGGGGGGCTGCCGATACGCAGTATTTT.

The table lists this clone with a few counts. The chain couples TRBV6-1 to TRBJ2-3, with D unclear. There are 11 residues in the CDR3. CDR1 is MNHNS, CDR2 SASEGT, per germline. The V gene lost 7 bases and the J gene lost 5 bases, with 7 bases spanning the gap. CDR3 in DNA: TGTGCCAGCATGCTAGGAGATACGCAGTATTTT. It codes for CASMLGDTQYF.

The genes are TRBV18 and TRBJ1-5, with 10 bases lining up with TRBD1. Germline values: CDR1 KGHSH, CDR2 LQKENI. V lost 5 bases to trimming and J lost 2 bases; unmatched junction nucleotides: 6. The CDR3 spans 16 residues. CDR3 residues: CASSSTGGRGNQPQHF. In nucleotides, the CDR3 is TGTGCCAGCTCATCGACAGGGGGCAGGGGCAATCAGCCCCAGCATTTT.

The V and J genes are TRBV2 and TRBJ2-7; 12 bases map to TRBD2. CDR1 is SNHLY, CDR2 FYNNEI, per germline. The CDR3 is made up of 16 amino acids. Unmatched junction bases numbered 4, after V lost 1 base and J lost 3 bases. CDR3 in DNA: TGTGCCAGCAGTGAAGGGGCTAGCGGGGGGGTCTACGAGCAGTACTTC. Its translation is CASSEGASGGVYEQYF.

This clone has more than one count but fewer than ten. The chain employs TRBV5-4 and TRBJ2-2; no clear D gene. The CDR3 has 13 amino acids. Trimming took off 4 bases at V and 2 bases at J, with 6 bases between the two ends. The germline CDR1 and CDR2 sequences are SGHNT and YYREEE (reference sequence). For the CDR3, the DNA is TGTGCCAGCAGCCCTTATAACACCGGGGAGCTGTTTTTT. Translated, it gives CASSPYNTGELFF.

V is TRBV29-1 and J is TRBJ1-2; D gene uncertain. The CDR3 has 13 amino acids. V was trimmed by 0 bases and J by 0 bases, leaving 5 bases between them. Germline values: CDR1 SQVTM, CDR2 ANQGSEA. CDR3 residues: CSVEDTANYGYTF. In DNA, the CDR3 is TGCAGCGTTGAAGACACGGCTAACTATGGCTACACCTTC.

This clone was recorded a few times. The J gene is TRBJ2-7, the V gene TRBV7-9; 7 bases line up with TRBD1. The CDR3 contains 14 residues. Germline V lookup: CDR1 SEHNR, CDR2 FQNEAQ (reference sequence). With V trimmed by 5 bases and J by 0 bases, 4 bases remained unmatched. Here the CDR3 DNA reads TGTGCCAGCAGCCCTGACAGGGACTCCTACGAGCAGTACTTC. Protein product: CASSPDRDSYEQYF.

The chain recombines TRBV7-2 with TRBJ2-5; D remains ambiguous. With the DNA end fitting TRBJ2-7 better, the J assignment may be wrong. The CDR3 runs to 12 residues. Germline V lookup: CDR1 SGHTA, CDR2 FQGNSA. In DNA, the CDR3 is TGTGCCAGCAGCGATACTATAGGCGAGCAGTACTTC. Amino acids: CASSDTIGEQYF.

This clone was seen only a few times. The chain is built from TRBV10-3 and TRBJ1-5; D gene ambiguous. Trimming removed 0 bases at V and 5 bases at J, with 5 bases between. CDR1 is ENHRY and CDR2 is SYGVKD in the germline V gene. The CDR3 is 13 residues long. The CDR3 protein is CAISESRDQPQHF. DNA for the CDR3: TGTGCCATCAGTGAGTCTCGGGATCAGCCCCAGCATTTT.

The chain joins TRBV11-2 to TRBJ1-5; 8 bases map to TRBD1. CDR3 length equals 15 residues. Germline CDR1 SGHAT, CDR2 FQNNGV. Germline trimming cut 1 base from V and 3 bases from J; bases unmatched to any gene: 2. DNA for the CDR3: TGTGCCAGCAGCTTAGCAGGGGGCACCAATCAGCCCCAGCATTTT. It encodes CASSLAGGTNQPQHF.

The chain carries TRBV10-1 and TRBJ1-2; 7 bases align to TRBD1. The germline CDR1 and CDR2 sequences are WNHNN and SYGVQD (reference sequence). This CDR3 spans 13 amino acids. Losses at the gene ends were 5 bases for V and 2 bases for J; bases not matched to a gene: 2. The CDR3 bases are TGCGCCAGCAGTATGGACAGGAACTATGGCTACACCTTC. Protein product: CASSMDRNYGYTF.